Listed below are T cell receptor beta chains from one sample, sequenced in a study of Graves' ophthalmopathy and Graves' hyperthyroidism. TCRdb passed the multiplex PCR reads through MiXCR, listing each CDR3 protein once. The sample gives about 230,000 distinct CDR3 sequences, around 42% of which show up once; around 47% is in the top ten. The material sequenced was peripheral blood. The receptors here all came from an adult man with Graves' ophthalmopathy. Both conserved end residues are part of each CDR3. A D gene is named only where the DNA matches it firmly. Clone size is stated in some rows and not others, as once, few, many or a class when expanded.

TRBJ2-5	TRBV9	.	TRBD1	CASSVDRATGETQYF	TGTGCCAGCAGCGTGGACAGGGCCACAGGGGAGACCCAGTACTTC
TRBJ2-7	TRBV5-1	.	TRBD1	CASSSDMGTGTYEQYF	TGCGCCAGCAGCTCGGATATGGGGACAGGGACCTACGAGCAGTACTTC
TRBJ1-1	TRBV5-1	.	.	CASSPSRDTKNTEAFF	TGCGCCAGCAGCCCCTCCAGGGACACCAAGAACACTGAAGCTTTCTTT
TRBJ1-2	TRBV5-1	.	.	CASSPSEANYGYTF	TGCGCCAGCAGCCCCTCGGAAGCTAACTATGGCTACACCTTC
TRBJ1-2	TRBV29-1	.	.	CSVVTGVSGYTF	TGCAGCGTTGTGACAGGTGTGAGCGGCTACACCTTC
TRBJ2-7	TRBV19	.	.	CASRMAGSTYEQYF	TGTGCCAGCAGGATGGCCGGGTCCACCTACGAGCAGTACTTC
TRBJ1-5	TRBV15	few	TRBD1	CATSGFGTGDQPQHF	TGTGCCACCAGCGGTTTTGGGACAGGGGACCAGCCCCAGCATTTT
TRBJ1-2	TRBV28	.	TRBD1	CASSNRGGYTF	TGTGCCAGCAGCAACAGGGGGGGCTACACCTTC
TRBJ2-5	TRBV6-5	few	TRBD1	CASSRTGGIQETQYF	TGTGCCAGCAGTAGGACAGGGGGTATCCAAGAGACCCAGTACTTC
TRBJ2-7	TRBV5-6	.	.	CASSLVGRGPTEQYF	TGTGCCAGCAGCTTGGTGGGCAGGGGTCCCACCGAGCAGTACTTC
TRBJ1-5	TRBV4-2	.	TRBD1	CASSQDGGQGGQPQHF	TGTGCCAGCAGCCAAGATGGGGGACAGGGAGGCCAGCCCCAGCATTTT
TRBJ2-7	TRBV7-9	.	.	CASSSGIAYEQYF	TGTGCCAGCAGCTCGGGTATCGCCTACGAGCAGTACTTC